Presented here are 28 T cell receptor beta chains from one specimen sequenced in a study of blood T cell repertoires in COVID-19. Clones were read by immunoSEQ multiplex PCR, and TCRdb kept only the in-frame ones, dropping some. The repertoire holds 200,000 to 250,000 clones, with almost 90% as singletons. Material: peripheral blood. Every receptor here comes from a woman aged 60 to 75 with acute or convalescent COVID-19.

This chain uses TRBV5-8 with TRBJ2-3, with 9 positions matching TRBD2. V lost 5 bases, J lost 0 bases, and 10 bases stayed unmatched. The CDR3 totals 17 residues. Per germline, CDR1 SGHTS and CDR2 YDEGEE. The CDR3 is CASSPGTSPSSTDTQYF. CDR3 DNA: TGTGCCAGCAGTCCCGGGACTAGCCCCTCCAGCACAGATACGCAGTATTTT.

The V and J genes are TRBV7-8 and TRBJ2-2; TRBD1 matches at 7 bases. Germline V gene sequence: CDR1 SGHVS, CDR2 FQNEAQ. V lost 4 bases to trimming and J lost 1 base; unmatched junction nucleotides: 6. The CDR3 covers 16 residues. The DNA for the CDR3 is TGTGCCAGCAGCTCGAGACAGGGTAGGAACACCGGGGAGCTGTTTTTT. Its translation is CASSSRQGRNTGELFF.

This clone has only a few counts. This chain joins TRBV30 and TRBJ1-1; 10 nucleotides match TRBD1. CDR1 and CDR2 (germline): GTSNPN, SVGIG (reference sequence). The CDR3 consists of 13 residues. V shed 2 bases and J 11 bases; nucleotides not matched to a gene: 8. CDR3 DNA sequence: TGTGCCTGGAGTCGGGACAGGGGTGGATTGGCTTTCTTT. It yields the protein CAWSRDRGGLAFF. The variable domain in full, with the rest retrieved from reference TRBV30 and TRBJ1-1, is SQTIHQWPATLVQPVGSPLSLECTVEGTSNPNLYWYRQAAGRGLQLLFYSVGIGQISSEVPQNLSASRPQDRQFILSSKKLLLSDSGFYLCAWSRDRGGLAFFGQGTRLTVV.

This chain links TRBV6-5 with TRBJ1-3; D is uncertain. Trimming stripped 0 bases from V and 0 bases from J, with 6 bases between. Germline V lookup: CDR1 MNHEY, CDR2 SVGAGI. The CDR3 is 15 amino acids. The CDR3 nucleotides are TGTGCCAGCAGTTACTCGCGGATCTCTGGAAACACCATATATTTT. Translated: CASSYSRISGNTIYF.

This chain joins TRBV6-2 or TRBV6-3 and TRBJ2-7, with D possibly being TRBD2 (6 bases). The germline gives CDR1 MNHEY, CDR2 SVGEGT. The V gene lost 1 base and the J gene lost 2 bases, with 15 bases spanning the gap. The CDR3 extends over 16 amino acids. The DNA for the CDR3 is TGTGCCAGCAGTTACTTTTTACGGGAGAAGGCCTACGAGCAGTACTTC. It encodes CASSYFLREKAYEQYF.

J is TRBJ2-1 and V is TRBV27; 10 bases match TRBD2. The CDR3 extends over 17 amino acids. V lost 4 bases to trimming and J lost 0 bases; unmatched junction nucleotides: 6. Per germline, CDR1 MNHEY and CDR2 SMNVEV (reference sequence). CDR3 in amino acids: CASSYTSGISSYNEQFF. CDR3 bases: TGTGCCAGCAGTTATACTAGCGGGATAAGCTCCTACAATGAGCAGTTCTTC.

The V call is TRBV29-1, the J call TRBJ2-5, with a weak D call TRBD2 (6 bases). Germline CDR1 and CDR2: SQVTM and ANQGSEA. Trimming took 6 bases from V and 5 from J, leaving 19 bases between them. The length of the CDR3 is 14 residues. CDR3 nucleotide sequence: TGCAGCGTCCTCGAGGCTAGCGTGACGGAGACCCAGTACTTC. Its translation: CSVLEASVTETQYF.

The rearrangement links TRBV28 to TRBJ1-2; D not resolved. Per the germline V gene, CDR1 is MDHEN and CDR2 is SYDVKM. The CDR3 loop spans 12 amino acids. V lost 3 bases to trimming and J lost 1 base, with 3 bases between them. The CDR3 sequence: CASSLYNYGYTF. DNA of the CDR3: TGTGCCAGCAGTTTGTATAACTATGGCTACACCTTC.

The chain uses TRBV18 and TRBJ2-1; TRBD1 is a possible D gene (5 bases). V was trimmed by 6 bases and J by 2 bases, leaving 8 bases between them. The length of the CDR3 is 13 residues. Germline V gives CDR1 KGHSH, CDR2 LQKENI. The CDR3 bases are TGTGCCAGCTCCACAGGCCCCTACAATGAGCAGTTCTTC. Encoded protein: CASSTGPYNEQFF. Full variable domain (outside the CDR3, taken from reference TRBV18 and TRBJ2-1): NAGVMQNPRHLVRRRGQEARLRCSPMKGHSHVYWYRQLPEEGLKFMVYLQKENIIDESGMPKERFSAEFPKEGPSILRIQQVVRGDSAAYFCASSTGPYNEQFFGPGTRLTVL.

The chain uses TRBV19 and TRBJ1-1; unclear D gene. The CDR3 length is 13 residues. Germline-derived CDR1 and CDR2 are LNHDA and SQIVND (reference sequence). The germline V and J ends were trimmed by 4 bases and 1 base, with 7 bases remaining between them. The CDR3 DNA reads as TGTGCCAGTAGTACCCCACAGAACACTGAAGCTTTCTTT. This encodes CASSTPQNTEAFF.

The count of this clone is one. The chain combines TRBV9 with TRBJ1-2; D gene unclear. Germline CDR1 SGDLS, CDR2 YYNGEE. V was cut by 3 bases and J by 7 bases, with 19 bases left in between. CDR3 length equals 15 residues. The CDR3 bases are TGTGCCAGCAGCGCCTCACCCCGAGGTGAGGGTGGCTACACCTTC. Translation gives CASSASPRGEGGYTF.

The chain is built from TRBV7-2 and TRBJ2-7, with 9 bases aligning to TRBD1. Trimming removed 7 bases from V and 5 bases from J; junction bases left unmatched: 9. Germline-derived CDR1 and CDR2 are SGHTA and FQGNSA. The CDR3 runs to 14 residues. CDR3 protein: CASNRDRETNEQYF. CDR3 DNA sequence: TGTGCCAGCAACAGGGACAGGGAAACCAACGAGCAGTACTTC. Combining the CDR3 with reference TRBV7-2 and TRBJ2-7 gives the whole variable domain GAGVSQSPSNKVTEKGKDVELRCDPISGHTALYWYRQSLGQGLEFLIYFQGNSAPDKSGLPSDRFSAERTGGSVSTLTIQRTQQEDSAVYLCASNRDRETNEQYFGPGTRLTVT.

In nucleotides, the CDR3 is TGTGCCAGCAGGACCGGGACAGGGGTCATGAACACTGAAGCTTTCTTT. Its protein product is CASRTGTGVMNTEAFF. J is TRBJ1-1 and V is TRBV9, with 10 bases that match TRBD1. The V gene end was trimmed by 5 bases and the J gene end by 0 bases; junction bases not matched to a gene: 7. CDR3 length: 16 amino acids. CDR1 SGDLS and CDR2 YYNGEE come from the germline V gene.

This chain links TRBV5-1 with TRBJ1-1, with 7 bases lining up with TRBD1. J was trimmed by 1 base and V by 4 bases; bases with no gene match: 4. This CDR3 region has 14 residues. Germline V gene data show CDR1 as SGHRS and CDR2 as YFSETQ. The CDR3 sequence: CASSAQGRNTEAFF. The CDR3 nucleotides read TGCGCCAGCAGCGCACAGGGGAGGAACACTGAAGCTTTCTTT.

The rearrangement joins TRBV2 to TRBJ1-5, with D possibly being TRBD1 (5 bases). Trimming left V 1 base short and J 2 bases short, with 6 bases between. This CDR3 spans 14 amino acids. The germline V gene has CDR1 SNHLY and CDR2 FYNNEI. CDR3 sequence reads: CASSEGQRNQPQHF. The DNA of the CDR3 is TGTGCCAGCAGTGAAGGACAGCGCAATCAGCCCCAGCATTTT.

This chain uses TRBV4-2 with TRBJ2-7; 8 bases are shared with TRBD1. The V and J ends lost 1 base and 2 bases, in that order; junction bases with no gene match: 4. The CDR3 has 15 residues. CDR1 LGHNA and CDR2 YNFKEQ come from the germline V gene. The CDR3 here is CASSQVQGAPYEQYF. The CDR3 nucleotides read TGTGCCAGCAGCCAAGTCCAGGGGGCCCCCTACGAGCAGTACTTC.

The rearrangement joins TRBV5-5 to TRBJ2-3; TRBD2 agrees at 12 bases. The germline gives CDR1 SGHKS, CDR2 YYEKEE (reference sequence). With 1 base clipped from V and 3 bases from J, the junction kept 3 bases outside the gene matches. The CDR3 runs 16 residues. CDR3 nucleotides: TGTGCCAGCAGCTTGAGACTAGCGGGGGAAACAGATACGCAGTATTTT. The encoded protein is CASSLRLAGETDTQYF.

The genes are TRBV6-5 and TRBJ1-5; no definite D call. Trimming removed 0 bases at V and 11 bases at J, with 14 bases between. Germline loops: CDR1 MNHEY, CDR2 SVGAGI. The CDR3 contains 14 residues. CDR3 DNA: TGTGCCAGCAGTTACTCGCAGGAATACGCAGCCCAGCATTTT. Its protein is CASSYSQEYAAQHF.

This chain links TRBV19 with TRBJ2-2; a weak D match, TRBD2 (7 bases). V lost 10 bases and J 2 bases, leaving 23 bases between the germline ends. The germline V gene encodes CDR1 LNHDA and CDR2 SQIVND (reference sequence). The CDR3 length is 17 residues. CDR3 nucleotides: TGTGCCACCCTCTCACCAAGGGGGGGGTCAAACACCGGGGAGCTGTTTTTT. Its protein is CATLSPRGGSNTGELFF.

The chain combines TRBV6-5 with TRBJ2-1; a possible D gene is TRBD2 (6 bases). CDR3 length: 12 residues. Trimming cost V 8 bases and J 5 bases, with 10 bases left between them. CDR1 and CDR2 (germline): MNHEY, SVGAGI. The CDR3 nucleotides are TGTGCCAGCGGGGACTTCAACAATGAGCAGTTCTTC. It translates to CASGDFNNEQFF.

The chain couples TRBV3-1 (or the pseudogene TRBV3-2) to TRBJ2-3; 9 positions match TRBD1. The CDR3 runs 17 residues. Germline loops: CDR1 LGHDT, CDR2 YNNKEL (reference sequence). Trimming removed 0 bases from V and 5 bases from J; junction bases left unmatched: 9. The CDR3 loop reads CASSQDRGTGSLDTQYF. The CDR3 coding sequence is TGTGCCAGCAGCCAAGATAGGGGGACAGGGTCATTAGATACGCAGTATTTT.

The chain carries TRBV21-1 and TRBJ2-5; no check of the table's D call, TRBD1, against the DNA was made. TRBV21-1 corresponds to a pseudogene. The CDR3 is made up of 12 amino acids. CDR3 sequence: CASPGTGETQYF. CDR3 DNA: TGTGCCAGCCCCGGGACAGGGGAGACCCAGTACTTC.

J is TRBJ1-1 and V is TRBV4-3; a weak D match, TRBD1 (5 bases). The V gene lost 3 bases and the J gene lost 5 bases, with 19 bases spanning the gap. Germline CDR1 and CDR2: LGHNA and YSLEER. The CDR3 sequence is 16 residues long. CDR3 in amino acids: CASSQGPRSRGTEAFF. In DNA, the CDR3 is TGCGCCAGCAGCCAGGGCCCTCGGAGCCGGGGGACTGAAGCTTTCTTT.

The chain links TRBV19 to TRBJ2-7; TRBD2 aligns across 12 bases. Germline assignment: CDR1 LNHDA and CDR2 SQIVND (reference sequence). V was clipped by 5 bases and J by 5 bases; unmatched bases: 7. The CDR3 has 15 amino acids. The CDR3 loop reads CASSLRLAGDDEQYF. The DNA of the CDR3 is TGTGCCAGTAGTCTTCGACTAGCGGGAGATGACGAGCAGTACTTC.

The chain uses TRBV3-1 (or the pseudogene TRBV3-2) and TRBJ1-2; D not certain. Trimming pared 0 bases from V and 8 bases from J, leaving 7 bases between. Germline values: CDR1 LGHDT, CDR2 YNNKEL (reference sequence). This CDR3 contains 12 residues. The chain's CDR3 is CASSQEFRGYTF. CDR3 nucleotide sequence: TGTGCCAGCAGCCAAGAATTCCGGGGCTACACCTTC.

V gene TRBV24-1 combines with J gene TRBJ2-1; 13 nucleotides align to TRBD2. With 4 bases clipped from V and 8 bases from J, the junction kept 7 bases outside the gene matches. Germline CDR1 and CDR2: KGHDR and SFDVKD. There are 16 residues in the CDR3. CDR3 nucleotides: TGTGCCACCAGTGACCCCGGGACTAGCGGGATCTATGAGCAGTTCTTC. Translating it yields CATSDPGTSGIYEQFF.

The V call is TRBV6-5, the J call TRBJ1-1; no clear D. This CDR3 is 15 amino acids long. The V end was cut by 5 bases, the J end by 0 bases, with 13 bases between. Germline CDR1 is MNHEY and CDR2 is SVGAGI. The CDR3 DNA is TGTGCCAGCAGTCGCCCTACGGGGATGAACACTGAAGCTTTCTTT. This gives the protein CASSRPTGMNTEAFF.

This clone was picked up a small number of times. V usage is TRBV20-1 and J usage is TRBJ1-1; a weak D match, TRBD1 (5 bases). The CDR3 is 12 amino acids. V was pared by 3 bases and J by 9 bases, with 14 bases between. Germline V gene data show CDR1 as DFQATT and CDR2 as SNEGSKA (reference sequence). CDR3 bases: TGCAGTGCTAGTGAAGGGGCGAAGAAAGCTTTCTTT. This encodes CSASEGAKKAFF.